Below, one TCR beta chain is given with its context. As yet, its antigen is unknown. Germline V gene lookup returns CDR1 GTSNPN and CDR2 SVGIG (reference sequence). The CDR3 consists of 14 residues. V shed 6 bases and J shed 2 bases, with 14 bases lying between them. Generated by immunoSEQ multiplex PCR, the TCRdb table keeps only in-frame clones and is missing some. Among tens of thousands of clones listed, around 90% were seen once. The sample originates from a study of OX40 agonist ivuxolimab in advanced cancers. Turning to the study itself: A history of anti-PD-1, anti-PD-L1 or anti-CTLA-4 therapy was acceptable, and roughly 40% had some.

Study results and limitations: A proportion of nonresponders additionally exhibited low normalized T-cell clonal expansion.

The receptor's source is an adult with an advanced solid tumor such as melanoma, head and neck, liver or kidney cancer. The sequences come from CD4+ or CD8+ T cells sorted from blood, collected in a trial of the OX40 agonist ivuxolimab. The chain employs TRBV30 and TRBJ1-5; D may be TRBD1 (5 bases). In DNA form, the CDR3 reads TGTGCCTGTACCAAGGGGAAGGGCAATCAGCCCCAGCATTTT. Its translation: CACTKGKGNQPQHF.